This record concerns one T cell receptor beta chain sequence. Antigen unknown. This sample is part of a study of cytomegalovirus exposure and HLA in healthy donors. The study drew the donors from its roughly 110-subject validation cohort, separate from the roughly 710-subject first cohort. Method: immunoSEQ multiplex PCR; TCRdb's copy keeps in-frame clones and lacks some. Of more than 85,000 clones in the sample, about 95% were seen once. The CDR3 runs to 15 residues. Trimming took 1 base from V and 5 from J, leaving 14 bases between them. Germline CDR1 SEHNR, CDR2 FQNEAQ (reference sequence). Study findings and constraints: Reports showed the classifier diagnosing cytomegalovirus status with high specificity and sensitivity.

Specimen: PBMCs. This sequence originates from a woman aged 18-30 years in good health and CMV-seronegative. The gene calls are TRBV7-9 and TRBJ2-5; a weak D match, TRBD1 (7 bases). The CDR3 loop is CASSLGIQGRETQYF. The CDR3 DNA sequence: TGTGCCAGCAGCTTAGGGATACAGGGGAGGGAGACCCAGTACTTC.